The entry that follows covers one TCR beta chain sequence. Antigen unknown. This sample is drawn from a study of T cells expressing NK-cell markers. Study findings and constraints: Of CD8+ T cells, about 1.0-8% belonged to dominant NKG2C+ clonotypes in six or seven donors.

Generation of TCR beta cDNA was performed by 5'RACE template switching incorporating UMIs. After re-calling the 5' RACE reads, TCRdb lists one entry per CDR3 protein, DNA absent. With hundreds of thousands of distinct CDR3 sequences in the sample, the ten largest clones hold roughly 4.2%. The V gene's germline CDR1 is LGHNA and CDR2 YSLEER. This CDR3 spans 13 amino acids. Sequencing was carried out using blood T cells: a sorted CD56 or NKG2C T cell subset, CD4+ or CD8+ T cells, or bulk PBMC T cells (not recorded which). The chain recombines TRBV4-3 with TRBJ1-2; TCRdb's D call, TRBD1, is unchecked because there is no DNA. This sequence originates from a woman between 18 and 69 years old in good health. CDR3 protein: CASSQGRDYGYTF.